This TCR beta chain was captured in a study of cytomegalovirus exposure and HLA in healthy donors. Overall study findings and caveats: The majority of CMV-associated TCR beta chains were reported as apparently HLA-restricted in a later analysis. TCR beta V- and J-gene trimming was later associated with a missense DCLRE1C variant.

Remarks on this clone: Its antigen is unknown.

The PCR contained 60 Vbeta and 13 Jbeta primers. Here immunoSEQ multiplex PCR was the method, and the copy in TCRdb shows in-frame clones only, minus some. Of about 140,000 clones in the sample, around two thirds are singletons; the top ten hold approximately 1.8%. The specimen was PBMCs. The sequence was obtained from a male donor in good health and CMV-seronegative.

CDR3 sequence reads: CASSLSQLAGGLHEQYF. In DNA form, the CDR3 reads TGTGCCAGCAGCTTGTCTCAACTAGCGGGGGGGCTCCACGAGCAGTACTTC. The chain combines TRBV5-4 with TRBJ2-7, with 13 bases fitting TRBD2. CDR3 length: 17 residues. The germline gives CDR1 SGHNT, CDR2 YYREEE (reference sequence). The trim removed 1 base at V and 5 bases at J, leaving 9 bases unmatched.